This T cell receptor (beta chain) derives from a study of early T cells in non-severe SARS-CoV-2 infection. TCRdb fed the 5' RACE reads into MiXCR, producing one record per CDR3 protein. The profile covers about 35,000 distinct CDR3 sequences, with 6.3% appearing a single time and 5.9% taken by the ten largest. This receptor was identified in an adult who was a healthcare worker with PCR-confirmed SARS-CoV-2 infection or an uninfected control (not recorded which). The sequenced sample consisted of whole blood.

CDR3 protein: CASSPAGGSYEQYF. The CDR3 nucleotides are TGCGCCAGCAGTCCAGCGGGAGGGTCCTACGAGCAGTACTTC. V gene TRBV10-1 combines with J gene TRBJ2-7, with 10 bases that match TRBD2. Germline V gene lookup returns CDR1 WNHNN and CDR2 SYGVQD (reference sequence). V trimming: 5 bases; J trimming: 1 base; junction bases outside the gene matches: 2. This CDR3 spans 14 amino acids.